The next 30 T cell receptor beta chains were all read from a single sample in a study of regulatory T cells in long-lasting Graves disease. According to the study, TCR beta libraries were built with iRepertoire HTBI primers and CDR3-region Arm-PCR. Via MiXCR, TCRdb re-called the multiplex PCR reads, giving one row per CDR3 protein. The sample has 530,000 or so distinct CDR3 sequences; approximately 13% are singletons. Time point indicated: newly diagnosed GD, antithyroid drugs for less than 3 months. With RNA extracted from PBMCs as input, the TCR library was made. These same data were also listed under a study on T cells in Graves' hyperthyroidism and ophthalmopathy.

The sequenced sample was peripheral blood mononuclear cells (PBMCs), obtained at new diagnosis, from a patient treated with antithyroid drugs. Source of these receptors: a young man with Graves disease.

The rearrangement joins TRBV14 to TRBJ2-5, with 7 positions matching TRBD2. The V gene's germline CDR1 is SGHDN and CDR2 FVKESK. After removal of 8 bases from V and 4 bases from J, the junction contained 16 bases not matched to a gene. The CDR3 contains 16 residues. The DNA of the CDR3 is TGTGCCAGCTCATCCAGGACGGGGGAGGGCGCAGAGACCCAGTACTTC. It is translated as CASSSRTGEGAETQYF.

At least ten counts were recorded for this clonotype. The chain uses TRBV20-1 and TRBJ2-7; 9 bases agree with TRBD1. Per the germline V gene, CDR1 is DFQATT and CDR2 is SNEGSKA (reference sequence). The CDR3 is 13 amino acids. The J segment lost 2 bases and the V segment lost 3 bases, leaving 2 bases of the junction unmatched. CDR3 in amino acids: CSASRQGAYEQYF. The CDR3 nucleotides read TGCAGTGCTAGCCGACAGGGGGCCTACGAGCAGTACTTC.

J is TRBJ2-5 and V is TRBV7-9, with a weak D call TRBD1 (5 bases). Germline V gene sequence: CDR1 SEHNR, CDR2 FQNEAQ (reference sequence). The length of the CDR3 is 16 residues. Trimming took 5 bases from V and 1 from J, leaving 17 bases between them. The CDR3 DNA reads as TGTGCCAGCAGCAACTCAGGGTCAAAGGTCCAAGAGACCCAGTACTTC. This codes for CASSNSGSKVQETQYF.

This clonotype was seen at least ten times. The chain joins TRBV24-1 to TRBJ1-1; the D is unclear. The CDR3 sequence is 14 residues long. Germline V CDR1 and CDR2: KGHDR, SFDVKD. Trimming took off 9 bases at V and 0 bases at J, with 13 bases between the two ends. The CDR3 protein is CATRAAAVNTEAFF. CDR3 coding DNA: TGTGCCACCCGGGCCGCTGCGGTGAACACTGAAGCTTTCTTT.

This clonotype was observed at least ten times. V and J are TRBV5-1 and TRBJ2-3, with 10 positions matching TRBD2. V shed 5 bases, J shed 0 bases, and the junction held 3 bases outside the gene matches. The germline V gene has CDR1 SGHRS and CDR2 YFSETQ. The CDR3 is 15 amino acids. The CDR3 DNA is TGCGCCAGCAGAATAGCGGGAGGTAGCACAGATACGCAGTATTTT. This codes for CASRIAGGSTDTQYF.

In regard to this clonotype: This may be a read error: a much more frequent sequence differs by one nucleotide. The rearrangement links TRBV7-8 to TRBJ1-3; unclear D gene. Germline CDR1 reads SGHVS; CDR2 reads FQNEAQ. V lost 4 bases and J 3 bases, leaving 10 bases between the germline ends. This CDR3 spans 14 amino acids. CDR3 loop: CASSCGIRGNTIYF. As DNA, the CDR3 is TGTGCCAGCAGCTGCGGAATTCGTGGAAACACCATATATTTT.

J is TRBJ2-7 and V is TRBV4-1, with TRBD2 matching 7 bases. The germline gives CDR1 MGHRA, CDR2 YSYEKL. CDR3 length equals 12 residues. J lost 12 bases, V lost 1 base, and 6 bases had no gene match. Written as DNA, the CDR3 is TGCGCCAGCAGCCAAGTTGGGAGGGATTTGTACTTC. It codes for CASSQVGRDLYF.

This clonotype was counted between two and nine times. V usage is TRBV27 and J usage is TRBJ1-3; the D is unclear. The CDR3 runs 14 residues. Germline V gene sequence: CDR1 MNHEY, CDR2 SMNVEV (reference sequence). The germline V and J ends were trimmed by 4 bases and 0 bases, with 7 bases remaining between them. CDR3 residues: CASSSVSSGNTIYF. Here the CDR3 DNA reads TGTGCCAGCAGTTCCGTGAGCTCTGGAAACACCATATATTTT.

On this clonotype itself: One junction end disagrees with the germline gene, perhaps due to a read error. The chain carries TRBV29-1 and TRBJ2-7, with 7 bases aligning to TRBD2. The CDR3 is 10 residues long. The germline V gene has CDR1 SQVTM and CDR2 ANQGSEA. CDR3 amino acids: CSARDYEQCF. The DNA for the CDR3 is TGCAGCGCGCGGGACTACGAGCAGTGCTTC.

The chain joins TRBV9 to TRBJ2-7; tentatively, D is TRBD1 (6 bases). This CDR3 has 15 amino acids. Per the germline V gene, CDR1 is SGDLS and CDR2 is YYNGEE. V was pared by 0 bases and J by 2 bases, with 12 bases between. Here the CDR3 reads CASSVGDGQTYEQYF. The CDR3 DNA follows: TGTGCCAGCAGCGTAGGCGATGGACAGACCTACGAGCAGTACTTC.

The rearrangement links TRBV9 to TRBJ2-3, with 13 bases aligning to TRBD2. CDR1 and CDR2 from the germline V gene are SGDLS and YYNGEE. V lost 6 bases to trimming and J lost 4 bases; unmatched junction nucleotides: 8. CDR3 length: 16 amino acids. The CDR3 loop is CASTTGLAGVADTQYF. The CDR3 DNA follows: TGTGCCAGCACCACTGGACTAGCGGGAGTCGCAGATACGCAGTATTTT.

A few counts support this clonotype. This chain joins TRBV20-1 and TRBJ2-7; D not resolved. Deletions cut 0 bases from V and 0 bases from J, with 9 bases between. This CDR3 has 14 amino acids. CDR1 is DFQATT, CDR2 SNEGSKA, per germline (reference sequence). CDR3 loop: CSARDPMSSYEQYF. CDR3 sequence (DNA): TGCAGTGCTAGAGATCCAATGAGCTCCTACGAGCAGTACTTC.

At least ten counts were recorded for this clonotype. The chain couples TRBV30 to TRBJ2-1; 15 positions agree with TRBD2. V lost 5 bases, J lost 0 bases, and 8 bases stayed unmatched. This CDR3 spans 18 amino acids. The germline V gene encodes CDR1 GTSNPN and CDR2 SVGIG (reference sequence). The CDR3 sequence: CAWEGLAGGMSSYNEQFF. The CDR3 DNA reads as TGTGCCTGGGAGGGACTAGCGGGAGGAATGAGCTCCTACAATGAGCAGTTCTTC.

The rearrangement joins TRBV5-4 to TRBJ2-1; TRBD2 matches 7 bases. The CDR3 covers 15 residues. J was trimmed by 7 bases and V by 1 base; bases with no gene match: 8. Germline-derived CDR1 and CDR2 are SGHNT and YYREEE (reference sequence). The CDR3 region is CASSLFLAEGNEQFF. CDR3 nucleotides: TGTGCCAGCAGCTTGTTCCTAGCGGAGGGGAATGAGCAGTTCTTC.

The CDR3 bases are TGCGCCAGCAGCTGGGCAGGGGGGCCACTATACGAGCAGTACTTC. Encoded protein: CASSWAGGPLYEQYF. V gene TRBV5-1 combines with J gene TRBJ2-7, with D tentatively TRBD1 (7 bases). Trimming stripped 3 bases from V and 4 bases from J, with 17 bases between. The CDR3 has 15 residues. Germline values: CDR1 SGHRS, CDR2 YFSETQ.

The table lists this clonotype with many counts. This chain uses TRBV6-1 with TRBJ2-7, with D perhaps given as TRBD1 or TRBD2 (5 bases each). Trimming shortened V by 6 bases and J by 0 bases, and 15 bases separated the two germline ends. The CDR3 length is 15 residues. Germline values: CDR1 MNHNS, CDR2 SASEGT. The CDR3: CASSDPGTFSYEQYF. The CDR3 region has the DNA TGTGCCAGCAGCGATCCCGGGACGTTCTCCTACGAGCAGTACTTC.

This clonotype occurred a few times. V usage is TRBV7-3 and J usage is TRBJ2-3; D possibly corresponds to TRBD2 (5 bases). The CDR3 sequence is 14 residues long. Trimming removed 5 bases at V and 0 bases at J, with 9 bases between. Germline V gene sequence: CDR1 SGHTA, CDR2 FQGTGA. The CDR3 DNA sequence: TGTGCCAGCAGCCGCCGGGAAAGCACAGATACGCAGTATTTT. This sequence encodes CASSRRESTDTQYF. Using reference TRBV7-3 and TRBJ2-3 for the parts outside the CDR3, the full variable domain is GAGVSQTPSNKVTEKGKYVELRCDPISGHTALYWYRQSLGQGPEFLIYFQGTGAADDSGLPNDRFFAVRPEGSVSTLKIQRTERGDSAVYLCASSRRESTDTQYFGPGTRLTVL.

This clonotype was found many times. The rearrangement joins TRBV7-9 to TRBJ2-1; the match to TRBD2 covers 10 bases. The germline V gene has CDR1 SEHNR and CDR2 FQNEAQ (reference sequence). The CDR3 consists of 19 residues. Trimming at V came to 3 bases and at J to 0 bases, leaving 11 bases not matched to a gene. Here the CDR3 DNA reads TGTGCCAGCAGCTTTCCCTTTACTAGCGGGGCCAGCTCCTACAATGAGCAGTTCTTC. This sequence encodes CASSFPFTSGASSYNEQFF.

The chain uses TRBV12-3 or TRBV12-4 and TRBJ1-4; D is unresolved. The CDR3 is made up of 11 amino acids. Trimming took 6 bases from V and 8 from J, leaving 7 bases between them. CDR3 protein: CASRGLEKLFF. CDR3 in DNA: TGTGCCAGCAGGGGCCTAGAAAAACTGTTTTTT.

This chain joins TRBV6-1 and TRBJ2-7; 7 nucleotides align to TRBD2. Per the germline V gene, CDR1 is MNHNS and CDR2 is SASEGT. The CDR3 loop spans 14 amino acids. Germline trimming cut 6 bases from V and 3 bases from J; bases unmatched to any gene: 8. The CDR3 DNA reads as TGTGCCAGCAGGGACGGGGGACTAAACTACGAGCAGTACTTC. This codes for CASRDGGLNYEQYF.

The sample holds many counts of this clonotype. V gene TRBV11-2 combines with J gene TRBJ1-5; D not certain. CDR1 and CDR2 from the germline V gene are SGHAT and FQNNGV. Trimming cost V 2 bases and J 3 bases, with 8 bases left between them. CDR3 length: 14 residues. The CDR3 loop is CASSLYRVNQPQHF. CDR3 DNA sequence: TGTGCCAGCAGCTTATATAGGGTCAATCAGCCCCAGCATTTT. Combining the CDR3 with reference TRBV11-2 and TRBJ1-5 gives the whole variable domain EAGVAQSPRYKIIEKRQSVAFWCNPISGHATLYWYQQILGQGPKLLIQFQNNGVVDDSQLPKDRFSAERLKGVDSTLKIQPAKLEDSAVYLCASSLYRVNQPQHFGDGTRLSIL.

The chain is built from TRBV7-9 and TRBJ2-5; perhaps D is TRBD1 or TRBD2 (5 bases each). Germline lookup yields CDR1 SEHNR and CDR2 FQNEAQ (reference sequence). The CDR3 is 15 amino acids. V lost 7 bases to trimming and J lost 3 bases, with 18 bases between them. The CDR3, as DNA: TGTGCCAGCACCCGTCCCCCAGGGACGGAAGAGACCCAGTACTTC. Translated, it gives CASTRPPGTEETQYF.

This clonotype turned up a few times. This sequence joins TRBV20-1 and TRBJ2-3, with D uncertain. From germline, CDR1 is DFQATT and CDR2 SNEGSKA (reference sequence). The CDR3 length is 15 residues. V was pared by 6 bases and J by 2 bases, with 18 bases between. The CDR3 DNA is TGCAGTGCCACCCTCCCCGAGGCACTCACAGATACGCAGTATTTT. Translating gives CSATLPEALTDTQYF.

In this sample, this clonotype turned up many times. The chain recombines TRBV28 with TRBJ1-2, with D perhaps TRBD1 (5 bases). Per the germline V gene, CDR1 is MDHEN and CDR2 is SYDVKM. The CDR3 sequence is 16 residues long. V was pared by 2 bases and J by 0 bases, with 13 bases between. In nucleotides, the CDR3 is TGTGCCAGCAGTTTAGAGGGGACTACAACTAACTATGGCTACACCTTC. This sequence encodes CASSLEGTTTNYGYTF.

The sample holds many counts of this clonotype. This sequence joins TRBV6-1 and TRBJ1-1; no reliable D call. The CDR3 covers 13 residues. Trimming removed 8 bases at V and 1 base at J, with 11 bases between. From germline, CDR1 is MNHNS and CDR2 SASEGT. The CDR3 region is CASQRTENTEAFF. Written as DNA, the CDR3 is TGTGCCAGCCAAAGGACGGAGAACACTGAAGCTTTCTTT.

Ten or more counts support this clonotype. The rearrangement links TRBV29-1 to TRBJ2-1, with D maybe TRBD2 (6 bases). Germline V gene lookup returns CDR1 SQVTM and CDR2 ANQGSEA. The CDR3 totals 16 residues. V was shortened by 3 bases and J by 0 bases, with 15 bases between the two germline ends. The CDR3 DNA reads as TGCAGCGTTGAGGGACTGGCTCTAAGCTCCTACAATGAGCAGTTCTTC. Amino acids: CSVEGLALSSYNEQFF.

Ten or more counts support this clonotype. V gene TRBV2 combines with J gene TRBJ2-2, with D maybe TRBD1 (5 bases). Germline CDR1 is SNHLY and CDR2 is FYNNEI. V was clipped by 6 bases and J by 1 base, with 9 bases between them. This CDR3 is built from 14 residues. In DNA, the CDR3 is TGTGCCAGCAGGTCCAGGGAGAACACCGGGGAGCTGTTTTTT. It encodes CASRSRENTGELFF.

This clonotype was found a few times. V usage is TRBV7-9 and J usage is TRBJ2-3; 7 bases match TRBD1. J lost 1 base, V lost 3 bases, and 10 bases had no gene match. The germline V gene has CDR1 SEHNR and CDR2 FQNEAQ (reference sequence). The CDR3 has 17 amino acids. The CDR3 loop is CASSFITGDGGTDTQYF. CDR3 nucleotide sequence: TGTGCCAGCAGCTTCATAACAGGGGATGGAGGCACAGATACGCAGTATTTT. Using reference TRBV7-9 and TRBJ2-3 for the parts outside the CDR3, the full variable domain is DTGVSQNPRHKITKRGQNVTFRCDPISEHNRLYWYRQTLGQGPEFLTYFQNEAQLEKSRLLSDRFSAERPKGSFSTLEIQRTEQGDSAMYLCASSFITGDGGTDTQYFGPGTRLTVL.

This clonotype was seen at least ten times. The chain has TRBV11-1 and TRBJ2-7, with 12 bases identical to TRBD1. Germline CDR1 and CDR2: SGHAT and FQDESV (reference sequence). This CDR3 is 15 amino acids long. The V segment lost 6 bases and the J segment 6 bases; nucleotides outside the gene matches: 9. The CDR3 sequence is CASRSPGQGASEQYF. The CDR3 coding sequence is TGTGCCAGCAGATCTCCGGGACAGGGGGCGAGCGAGCAGTACTTC.

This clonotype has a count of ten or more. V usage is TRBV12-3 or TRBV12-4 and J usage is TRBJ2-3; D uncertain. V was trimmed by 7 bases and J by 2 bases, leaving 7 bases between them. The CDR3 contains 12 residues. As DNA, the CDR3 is TGTGCCAGCAACCTCAACACAGATACGCAGTATTTT. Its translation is CASNLNTDTQYF.